This T cell receptor (beta chain) is from a study of blood T cell repertoires in COVID-19. Study summary: The analysed material was cDNA or gDNA that came from T cells, B-cell-depleted T cells, or PBMCs.

As originally analysed: From reference gene primer amplification, estimates of nucleated cell counts were derived. The repertoire was sequenced with immunoSEQ multiplex PCR; TCRdb's copy has only in-frame clones and lacks some. V, J and clone size are those of that table, while D and trimming were read from the DNA. Of some 110,000 clones listed, around four fifths are singletons. This CDR3 is 12 amino acids long. V was shortened by 2 bases and J by 10 bases, with 11 bases between the two germline ends. Germline CDR1 MDHEN, CDR2 SYDVKM. The chain recombines TRBV28 with TRBJ1-1, with D hard to call. The TCR sequence derives from a man aged 60-69 years with acute or convalescent COVID-19. Sequencing input: peripheral blood. This CDR3 reads CASSLRQPGAFF. CDR3 DNA sequence: TGTGCCAGCAGTTTAAGGCAGCCGGGAGCTTTCTTT.